This T cell receptor beta chain is drawn from a study of shared clonotypes between healthy human individuals. Regarding the study as a whole: Memory subsets generally showed lower estimated richness than naive subsets. Sampling included only blood; tissue repertoires likely differ.

Assay: immunoSEQ multiplex PCR; the TCRdb copy retains only in-frame clones and omits some. The data show 2 million to 3 million clones, 80% to 95% seen once. Negatively enriched CD4+ T cells were divided by CD45RA into naive and memory. On this clone: What it recognizes is unknown.

V was pared by 3 bases and J by 4 bases, with 12 bases between. The germline CDR1 and CDR2 sequences are SGHNT and YYREEE (reference sequence). The CDR3 is 14 residues long. The sample taken for sequencing was naive CD4+ T cells from PBMCs. Subset given: CD45RA+ positively selected. This receptor was obtained from a man younger than 35 in good health. Some clones in this sample may be carry-over from other donors' samples. The chain joins TRBV5-4 to TRBJ2-3; TRBD1 or TRBD2 may be the D gene (5 bases each). The CDR3 DNA sequence: TGTGCCAGCAGCTCCCCAGGGAGTGCAGATACGCAGTATTTT. Translating it yields CASSSPGSADTQYF.